The 21 T cell receptor beta chains listed next were all sequenced from one sample in a study of HIV-infected patients and healthy controls. Reverse transcription used about 500 ng RNA and constant-region primers for alpha and beta. Each of the alpha and beta chains got its own library through chain-specific third strand synthesis with indices. TCRdb processed the 5' RACE reads anew with MiXCR; each CDR3 protein has one entry. Of over 15,000 distinct CDR3 sequences listed, approximately 9.6% were seen once; the top ten hold around 2.5%. All unsorted peripheral T cells were captured because whole blood was used without fractionation. The sequenced sample consisted of blood. The source is an adult in good health.

A few counts support this clonotype. The chain combines TRBV6-2 or TRBV6-3 with TRBJ2-7; no definite D call. CDR1 and CDR2 from the germline V gene are MNHEY and SVGEGT. The CDR3 covers 12 residues. The V end lost 4 bases, the J end lost 2 bases, and 6 bases lay between the germline ends. The CDR3 protein is CASSLTPYEQYF. For the CDR3, the DNA is TGTGCCAGCAGTTTGACACCCTACGAGCAGTACTTC.

The chain links TRBV29-1 to TRBJ2-7; D not resolved. There are 15 residues in the CDR3. The germline V gene encodes CDR1 SQVTM and CDR2 ANQGSEA. Trimming cost V 1 base and J 3 bases, with 16 bases left between them. The CDR3 DNA reads as TGCAGCGTTGAAGGATCTCCGGACGGCAACTACGAGCAGTACTTC. Its protein product is CSVEGSPDGNYEQYF.

Regarding this clonotype: This clone may be a read error of a much larger clone one base away. It is likely a read error, because the conserved phenylalanine at the end of the CDR3 is missing. The chain links TRBV5-1 to TRBJ2-5; unclear D gene. Per germline, CDR1 SGHRS and CDR2 YFSETQ. Deletions cut 0 bases from V and 4 bases from J, with 10 bases between. The CDR3 has 14 residues. The CDR3 loop reads CASSLAASPETQYS. CDR3 in DNA: TGCGCCAGCAGCTTGGCTGCCAGCCCAGAGACCCAGTACTCC.

The chain couples TRBV28 to TRBJ2-3, with no clear D. Trimming took 5 bases from V and 1 from J, leaving 7 bases between them. The V gene's germline CDR1 is MDHEN and CDR2 SYDVKM. This CDR3 spans 13 amino acids. CDR3 protein: CASSPYRTDTQYF. The DNA of the CDR3 is TGTGCCAGCAGTCCTTACCGCACAGATACGCAGTATTTT.

By its share, this clonotype is medium-sized. This chain links TRBV12-3 or TRBV12-4 with TRBJ2-4; 8 bases line up with TRBD1. The CDR3 spans 16 residues. Trimming took 3 bases from V and 0 from J; bases not matched to a gene: 4. As DNA, the CDR3 is TGTGCCAGCAGTTTTGACAGGGGACTAGCCAAAAACATTCAGTACTTC. Amino acids: CASSFDRGLAKNIQYF.

This clonotype was counted at least ten times. The V call is TRBV6-2 or TRBV6-3, the J call TRBJ2-5; no definite D call. Trimming pared 4 bases from V and 4 bases from J, leaving 7 bases between. The germline V gene encodes CDR1 MNHEY and CDR2 SVGEGT. The length of the CDR3 is 12 residues. In DNA form, the CDR3 reads TGTGCCAGCAGTTTATACGCAGAGACCCAGTACTTC. Translating gives CASSLYAETQYF.

Ten or more counts support this clonotype. This chain connects TRBV9 to TRBJ2-7; possibly TRBD1 for D (6 bases). Germline lookup yields CDR1 SGDLS and CDR2 YYNGEE. The CDR3 covers 15 residues. Trimming took off 3 bases at V and 3 bases at J, with 16 bases between the two ends. This CDR3 is CASSAHPDRDYEQYF. The CDR3, as DNA: TGTGCCAGCAGCGCCCACCCGGACAGAGACTACGAGCAGTACTTC.

This clonotype was recorded many times. The chain has TRBV6-6 and TRBJ1-2, with a possible D match to TRBD1 (5 bases). Germline assignment: CDR1 MNHNY and CDR2 SVGAGI (reference sequence). The ends were cut back, 2 bases at V and 3 bases at J, with 16 bases in the middle. This CDR3 spans 16 amino acids. This CDR3 reads CASSYGGIPYDYGYTF. In DNA, the CDR3 is TGTGCCAGCAGTTACGGGGGGATCCCCTACGACTATGGCTACACCTTC.

This clonotype was picked up many times. The chain links TRBV29-1 to TRBJ2-1; 13 nucleotides match TRBD2. The CDR3 runs 14 residues. V dropped 6 bases and J dropped 8; count of bases not matched to a gene: 7. Per the germline V gene, CDR1 is SQVTM and CDR2 is ANQGSEA. The CDR3 loop reads CSVLAGGPLDEQFF. CDR3 nucleotides: TGCAGCGTACTAGCGGGAGGGCCGCTGGATGAGCAGTTCTTC.

This clonotype was observed many times. The chain has TRBV29-1 and TRBJ2-3; TRBD2 is a possible D gene (6 bases). Per germline, CDR1 SQVTM and CDR2 ANQGSEA. Between the trimmed V and J ends, which lost 3 bases and 0 bases, there was a span of 10 bases. The CDR3 loop spans 14 amino acids. The CDR3 nucleotides are TGCAGCGTTGAGGGCGGGGAAAGCACAGATACGCAGTATTTT. Translated, it gives CSVEGGESTDTQYF.

This clonotype was counted at least ten times. This chain joins TRBV18 and TRBJ1-1; 7 bases fit TRBD1. This CDR3 contains 16 residues. V lost 1 base, J lost 5 bases, and 10 bases stayed unmatched. CDR1 is KGHSH and CDR2 is LQKENI in the germline V gene. CDR3 nucleotide sequence: TGTGCCAGCTCACCACAGGTGGGACAGCAGCAAACTGAAGCTTTCTTT. Protein: CASSPQVGQQQTEAFF.

This clonotype was counted many times. The chain links TRBV27 to TRBJ2-7; 7 positions match TRBD1. J gave up 4 bases and V 6 bases, and 3 bases lay outside the gene matches. CDR3 length: 12 amino acids. The germline V gene has CDR1 MNHEY and CDR2 SMNVEV (reference sequence). CDR3 residues: CASRDRLYEQYF. The CDR3 DNA reads as TGTGCCAGCAGGGACAGGCTGTACGAGCAGTACTTC.

This clonotype was recorded at least ten times. This chain uses TRBV6-4 with TRBJ2-1; either TRBD1 or TRBD2 may supply D (5 bases each). The V end was cut by 3 bases, the J end by 9 bases, with 12 bases between. This CDR3 comprises 13 residues. Germline CDR1 reads MRHNA; CDR2 reads SNTAGT. DNA of the CDR3: TGTGCCAGCAGTGAGGGGGAGTCTGGTGAGCAGTTCTTC. Its translation is CASSEGESGEQFF.

There are many counts of this clonotype. The chain couples TRBV12-3 or TRBV12-4 to TRBJ1-3, with D tentatively TRBD1 (5 bases). This CDR3 has 14 amino acids. The V end lost 5 bases, the J end lost 0 bases, and 8 bases lay between the germline ends. DNA for the CDR3: TGTGCCAGCAGTATTCAGGGCTCTGGAAACACCATATATTTT. Translating it yields CASSIQGSGNTIYF.

This clonotype was picked up many times. This chain uses TRBV7-2 with TRBJ1-1; unclear D gene. This CDR3 has 15 residues. V gave up 0 bases and J gave up 5 bases, with 13 bases separating them. Germline V gives CDR1 SGHTA, CDR2 FQGNSA. This CDR3 is CASSLASGLWTEAFF. CDR3 nucleotides: TGTGCCAGCAGCTTAGCGTCGGGATTGTGGACTGAAGCTTTCTTT.

This clonotype was observed a handful of times. The rearrangement joins TRBV12-3 or TRBV12-4 to TRBJ1-5; D is uncertain. The CDR3 length is 12 residues. V lost 6 bases and J 4 bases, leaving 7 bases between the germline ends. This CDR3 reads CASRDPNQPQHF. In DNA, the CDR3 is TGTGCCAGCAGGGATCCTAATCAGCCCCAGCATTTT.

The chain recombines TRBV28 with TRBJ2-5, with 9 bases matching TRBD2. The germline V gene has CDR1 MDHEN and CDR2 SYDVKM. The CDR3 loop spans 19 amino acids. Losses at the gene ends were 2 bases for V and 6 bases for J; bases not matched to a gene: 19. CDR3 in DNA: TGTGCCAGCAGTTTACAGCGGGAGGCTGTACAGGAACAAGTTAAGACCCAGTACTTC. It is translated as CASSLQREAVQEQVKTQYF.

This clonotype occurred a few times. The rearrangement joins TRBV7-2 to TRBJ1-4; 9 bases fit TRBD1. This CDR3 is built from 14 residues. From germline, CDR1 is SGHTA and CDR2 FQGNSA. Trimming removed 5 bases from V and 8 bases from J; junction bases left unmatched: 6. The CDR3 is CASSPGTGPEKLFF. CDR3 in DNA: TGTGCCAGCAGCCCCGGGACAGGGCCCGAAAAACTGTTTTTT.

By its share, this clonotype is medium-sized. The chain uses TRBV29-1 and TRBJ2-7; D might be TRBD1 or TRBD2, each matching 7 bases. The germline V and J ends were trimmed by 7 bases and 2 bases, with 24 bases remaining between them. Germline V CDR1 and CDR2: SQVTM, ANQGSEA. The CDR3 length is 16 residues. The CDR3 sequence is CSARTQGGQRAYEQYF. The CDR3 bases are TGCAGCGCCAGAACGCAGGGGGGGCAAAGAGCCTACGAGCAGTACTTC.

This clonotype appeared many times. CDR3 coding DNA: TGTGCCAGCAGCTTACGAGCCGAGGATACGCAGTATTTT. It specifies CASSLRAEDTQYF. The chain recombines TRBV7-9 with TRBJ2-3; D not certain. Deletions cut 2 bases from V and 6 bases from J, with 9 bases between. Per germline, CDR1 SEHNR and CDR2 FQNEAQ (reference sequence). This CDR3 has 13 residues. Filled out from reference TRBV7-9 and TRBJ2-3, the complete variable domain reads DTGVSQNPRHKITKRGQNVTFRCDPISEHNRLYWYRQTLGQGPEFLTYFQNEAQLEKSRLLSDRFSAERPKGSFSTLEIQRTEQGDSAMYLCASSLRAEDTQYFGPGTRLTVL.

At least ten counts were recorded for this clonotype. Here the CDR3 DNA reads TGTGCCAGCAGACCCGGGACTAGAAGCACCTACGAGCAGTACTTC. The encoded protein is CASRPGTRSTYEQYF. The chain uses TRBV6-1 and TRBJ2-7; 8 positions agree with TRBD2. Germline CDR1 is MNHNS and CDR2 is SASEGT. The CDR3 consists of 15 residues. The V gene end was trimmed by 6 bases and the J gene end by 2 bases; junction bases not matched to a gene: 9.